This T cell receptor (beta chain) was obtained from a study of blood T cell repertoires in COVID-19. Trimming shortened V by 4 bases and J by 6 bases, and 20 bases separated the two germline ends. The V gene's germline CDR1 is MNHEY and CDR2 SMNVEV (reference sequence). This CDR3 region has 16 residues. Libraries were prepared by immunoSEQ multiplex PCR; TCRdb keeps only in-frame clonotypes and omits some of them. The table lists roughly 320,000 clones, 89% of them singletons. The sample comprised peripheral blood. The chain employs TRBV27 and TRBJ2-3, with TRBD2 as a possible D gene (7 bases). The TCR sequence derives from a young woman with COVID-19, enrolled during active disease. CDR3 nucleotide sequence: TGTGCCAGCAGTTACGGTGTGAGGGGGGGGCGGGATACGCAGTATTTT. It specifies CASSYGVRGGRDTQYF.